This T cell receptor beta chain comes out of a study of T cells in Graves' hyperthyroidism and ophthalmopathy. Study-level background: Peripheral blood was secured at the point of initial diagnosis, before any treatment.

Regions amplified from RNA transcripts were the TCR beta CDR3 regions. During a first-round RT-PCR of the TCR CDR3, the HTBI primer set was used. Each CDR3 protein is one row after TCRdb ran MiXCR on the multiplex PCR reads. The sample shows around 600,000 distinct CDR3 sequences, more than 13% of them seen only once. This clonotype has ten or more counts. What it recognizes is unknown. Study observations and caveats: Most thyroid clonotypes with frequency above 0.001 were detected in blood.

From germline, CDR1 is ENHRY and CDR2 SYGVKD. CDR3 length: 15 residues. The junction had 4 bases not matched to a gene; V was cut back by 5 bases and J by 0 bases. Ophthalmopathy patients showed a Clinical Activity Score of at least 3, NOSPECS grade of at least 4 and duration under 3 months. The genes are TRBV10-3 and TRBJ2-7; 10 nucleotides align to TRBD1. The sequence came from a woman under 30 with Graves' ophthalmopathy. Sequenced material: blood. The CDR3 region has the DNA TGTGCCATCAGTCCCGGGACAGGGGACTCCTACGAGCAGTACTTC. It yields the protein CAISPGTGDSYEQYF.